The subject of this entry is one T cell receptor beta chain. This specimen comes from a study of blood T cell repertoires in COVID-19. In the authors' workflow: Reference gene primer amplification gave estimated nucleated cell counts. The table came from immunoSEQ multiplex PCR; TCRdb's copy has only in-frame clones and leaves some out. D and trimming come from the DNA, and the V and J calls and clone size come from that table. Of 150,000 to 200,000 clones in the sample, approximately 87% are singletons; the top ten hold 0.85% to 0.95%. The germline V gene encodes CDR1 SGHTA and CDR2 FQGNSA. V lost 1 base and J lost 0, with 8 bases in between. This CDR3 spans 15 amino acids.

Sequenced sample: peripheral blood. This TCR was sampled from a woman younger than 35 who had recovered from COVID-19. The chain uses TRBV7-2 and TRBJ2-3; no definite D call. In DNA, the CDR3 is TGTGCCAGCAGCTTAGTTTTATTGAGCACAGATACGCAGTATTTT. The encoded protein is CASSLVLLSTDTQYF.